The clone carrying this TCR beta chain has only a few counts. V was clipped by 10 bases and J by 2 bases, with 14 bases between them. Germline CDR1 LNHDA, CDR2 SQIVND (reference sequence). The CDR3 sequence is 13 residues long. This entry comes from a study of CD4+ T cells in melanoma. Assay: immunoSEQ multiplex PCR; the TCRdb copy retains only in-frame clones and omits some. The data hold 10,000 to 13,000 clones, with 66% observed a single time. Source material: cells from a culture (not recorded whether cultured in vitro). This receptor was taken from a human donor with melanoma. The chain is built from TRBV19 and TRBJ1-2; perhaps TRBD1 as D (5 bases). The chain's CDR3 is CATTPRGNYGYTF. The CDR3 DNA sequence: TGTGCCACCACCCCCCGGGGGAACTATGGCTACACCTTC.